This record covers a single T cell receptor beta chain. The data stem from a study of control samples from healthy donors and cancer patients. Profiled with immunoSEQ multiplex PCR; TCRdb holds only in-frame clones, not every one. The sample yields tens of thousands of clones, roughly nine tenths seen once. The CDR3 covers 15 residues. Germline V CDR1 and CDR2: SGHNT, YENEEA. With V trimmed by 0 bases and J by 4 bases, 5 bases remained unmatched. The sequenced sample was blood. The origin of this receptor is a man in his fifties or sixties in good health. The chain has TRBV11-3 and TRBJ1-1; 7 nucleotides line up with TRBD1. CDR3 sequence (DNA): TGTGCCAGCAGCTTAGATTGGACAGGCAGCACTGAAGCTTTCTTT. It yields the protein CASSLDWTGSTEAFF.